This T cell receptor (beta chain) was identified in a study of molecular identifiers for immune sequencing clone quantification. The germline CDR1 and CDR2 sequences are SGHTA and FQGTGA. CDR3 length: 15 residues. V was pared by 5 bases and J by 0 bases, with 11 bases between. MiXCR, run by TCRdb on the PCR reads, gives a single entry per CDR3 protein. The table records about 510,000 distinct CDR3 sequences, approximately 25% of them present only once. Points from the study as a whole: Clones that had above 20 RNA copies took up over 99% of effector molecules but under 1% in naive cells. Amid approximately 1 million naive cells, spiked Jurkat TCR RNA from one cell was reportedly still detectable.

Worth noting for this clonotype: Its specificity is not known.

Sorting selected naive CD8 T cells with a CD8+CD4-CCR7+CD45RA+ phenotype. The sample consisted of naive CD8+ T cells from blood, with Jurkat cell RNA spiked in. Subset of the sample: FACS-sorted CD8+CD4-CCR7+CD45RA+ naive T cells. This TCR was recovered from a human donor in good health. Some libraries in this study had Jurkat cell RNA spiked in. The chain uses TRBV7-3 and TRBJ2-1, with TRBD2 as a possible D gene (5 bases). This CDR3 is CASSHTGNSYNEQFF. CDR3 sequence (DNA): TGTGCCAGCAGCCATACGGGGAACTCCTACAATGAGCAGTTCTTC.